This TCR beta chain was captured by sequencing in a study of STAT5B mutations in CD4+ large granular lymphocyte leukemia. Study as a whole: Among healthy donors, a particular HLA allele went with more CDR3 'QG' motifs.

The V gene's germline CDR1 is MNHNS and CDR2 SASEGT. V lost 0 bases and J lost 1, with 7 bases in between. CDR3 length: 15 amino acids. This clone turned up a few times. The table came from immunoSEQ multiplex PCR; TCRdb's copy has only in-frame clones and leaves some out. This table holds tens of thousands of clones, over 70% found once. This chain joins TRBV6-1 and TRBJ1-5; D is unclear. This sequence originates from a human donor in good health. The sequenced sample consisted of CD4+ T cells from blood buffy coats. This CDR3 reads CASSEAGWSNQPQHF. DNA of the CDR3: TGTGCCAGCAGTGAAGCTGGGTGGAGCAATCAGCCCCAGCATTTT.